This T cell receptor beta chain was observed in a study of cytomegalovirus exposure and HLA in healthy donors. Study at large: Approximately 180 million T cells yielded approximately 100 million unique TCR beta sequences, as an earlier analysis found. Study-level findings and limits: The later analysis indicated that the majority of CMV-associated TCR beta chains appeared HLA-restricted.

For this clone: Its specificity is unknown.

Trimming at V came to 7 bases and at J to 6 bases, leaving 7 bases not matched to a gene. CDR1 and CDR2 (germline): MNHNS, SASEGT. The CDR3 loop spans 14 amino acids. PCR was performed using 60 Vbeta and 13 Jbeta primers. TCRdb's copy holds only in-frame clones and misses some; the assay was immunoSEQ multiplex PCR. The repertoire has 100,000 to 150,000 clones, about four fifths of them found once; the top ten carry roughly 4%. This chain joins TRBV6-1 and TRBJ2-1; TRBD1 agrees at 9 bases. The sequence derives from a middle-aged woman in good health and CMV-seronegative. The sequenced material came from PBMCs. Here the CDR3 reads CASKGTGSGNEQFF. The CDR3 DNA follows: TGTGCCAGCAAAGGGACAGGGTCGGGCAATGAGCAGTTCTTC.